A single sample is the source of the 10 T cell receptor beta chains below, sequenced in a study of T cell responses to AZD1222 COVID-19 vaccine. Libraries were prepared by immunoSEQ multiplex PCR; TCRdb keeps only in-frame clonotypes and omits some of them. The data show around 83,000 clones, with about 88% seen just once and 15% to 20% held by the top ten. The sample was peripheral blood, taken on day 0 of AZD1222 vaccination. All receptors derive from an adult in good health.

This chain connects TRBV5-1 to TRBJ2-2; TRBD1 agrees at 7 bases. This CDR3 has 15 amino acids. The ends lost 4 bases at V and 1 base at J; junction bases unmatched: 4. The germline gives CDR1 SGHRS, CDR2 YFSETQ. The CDR3 sequence: CASSPWTGNTGELFF. The DNA for the CDR3 is TGCGCCAGCAGCCCGTGGACAGGGAACACCGGGGAGCTGTTTTTT. Full variable domain (outside the CDR3, taken from reference TRBV5-1 and TRBJ2-2): KAGVTQTPRYLIKTRGQQVTLSCSPISGHRSVSWYQQTPGQGLQFLFEYFSETQRNKGNFPGRFSGRQFSNSRSEMNVSTLELGDSALYLCASSPWTGNTGELFFGEGSRLTVL.

The V call is TRBV7-3, the J call TRBJ1-3; D ambiguous. Between the trimmed V and J ends, which lost 2 bases and 4 bases, there was a span of 6 bases. CDR3 size: 13 residues. Germline-derived CDR1 and CDR2 are SGHTA and FQGTGA. In DNA form, the CDR3 reads TGTGCCAGCAGCTTAGAAGGGGGAAACACCATATATTTT. Amino acids: CASSLEGGNTIYF.

The chain uses TRBV6-5 and TRBJ1-1, with D tentatively TRBD1 (5 bases). CDR1 MNHEY and CDR2 SVGAGI come from the germline V gene. The CDR3 loop spans 14 amino acids. With 5 bases removed from V and 0 bases from J, the gap between germline ends came to 10 bases. The CDR3 region is CASSHGTMNTEAFF. The CDR3 DNA reads as TGTGCCAGCAGTCACGGGACCATGAACACTGAAGCTTTCTTT.

This sequence joins TRBV5-6 and TRBJ2-2, with no clear D. The V end was cut by 2 bases, the J end by 4 bases, with 9 bases between. The germline V gene has CDR1 SGHDT and CDR2 YYEEEE. The CDR3 extends over 14 amino acids. The CDR3 region is CASSFGGTTGELFF. CDR3 DNA: TGTGCCAGCAGCTTTGGCGGAACCACCGGGGAGCTGTTTTTT.

This chain connects TRBV28 to TRBJ1-1; D is unclear. Germline V gene data show CDR1 as MDHEN and CDR2 as SYDVKM. The germline V and J ends were trimmed by 4 bases and 2 bases, with 8 bases remaining between them. This CDR3 comprises 13 residues. The CDR3 DNA reads TGTGCCAGCAGTTCTGTCGTCAACACTGAAGCTTTCTTT. Translating gives CASSSVVNTEAFF.

The chain employs TRBV19 and TRBJ1-1; possible D gene TRBD1, 6 bases. The CDR3 covers 14 residues. Germline CDR1 is LNHDA and CDR2 is SQIVND (reference sequence). V lost 7 bases, J lost 1 base, and 13 bases lay in between. The CDR3 sequence: CASTPDRWNTEAFF. In nucleotides, the CDR3 is TGTGCCAGTACCCCGGACAGATGGAACACTGAAGCTTTCTTT.

The chain combines TRBV2 with TRBJ2-3; D is tentatively TRBD1 or TRBD2 (5 bases each). From germline, CDR1 is SNHLY and CDR2 FYNNEI. The V end lost 3 bases, the J end lost 0 bases, and 10 bases lay between the germline ends. CDR3 length equals 15 residues. CDR3 loop: CASSEGVLSTDTQYF. In nucleotides, the CDR3 is TGTGCCAGCAGTGAGGGGGTCCTGAGCACAGATACGCAGTATTTT. Together with reference TRBV2 and TRBJ2-3, the CDR3 gives the full variable domain: EPEVTQTPSHQVTQMGQEVILRCVPISNHLYFYWYRQILGQKVEFLVSFYNNEISEKSEIFDDQFSVERPDGSNFTLKIRSTKLEDSAMYFCASSEGVLSTDTQYFGPGTRLTVL.

V gene TRBV5-1 combines with J gene TRBJ2-2; D gene uncertain. V was pared by 4 bases and J by 4 bases, with 11 bases between. The CDR3 has 14 amino acids. Germline V gene sequence: CDR1 SGHRS, CDR2 YFSETQ. The CDR3 protein is CASSSLEVTGELFF. CDR3 nucleotide sequence: TGCGCCAGCAGCAGCCTTGAGGTCACCGGGGAGCTGTTTTTT.

This sequence joins TRBV7-2 and TRBJ1-6, with a tentative D call TRBD1 (6 bases). V was clipped by 6 bases and J by 11 bases, with 11 bases between them. This CDR3 region has 12 residues. Per the germline V gene, CDR1 is SGHTA and CDR2 is FQGNSA. The DNA of the CDR3 is TGTGCCAGCAGTCGCGACAGGACACCCCTCCACTTT. Translating it yields CASSRDRTPLHF.

The rearrangement joins TRBV19 to TRBJ2-1, with 7 bases fitting TRBD2. V was clipped by 3 bases and J by 5 bases; unmatched bases: 7. There are 15 residues in the CDR3. Germline CDR1 and CDR2: LNHDA and SQIVND (reference sequence). As DNA, the CDR3 is TGTGCCAGTAGTATCGGAGCGGGGAATAACAATGAGCAGTTCTTC. It translates to CASSIGAGNNNEQFF.